This is a list of T cell receptor beta chains from one sample in a study of regulatory T cells in long-lasting Graves disease. TCRdb re-called the multiplex PCR reads with MiXCR, one entry per CDR3 protein. This sample carries fewer than 400,000 distinct CDR3 sequences, about 20% of them seen once, and the ten largest clones take about a fifth. The specimen was peripheral blood mononuclear cells (PBMCs), collected when the disease was refractory, from a patient treated with antithyroid drugs. The receptors shown here come from a female donor with Graves disease. The CDR3 runs from the conserved cysteine through the conserved F or W. The D gene is left open where the match is weak. Some rows have no size entry. The others give once, few or many, or a class for an expanded clone.

J gene: TRBJ2-7
D gene: .
V gene: TRBV2
clone size: many
CDR3 protein: CASSRSPSASYEQYF
CDR3 DNA: TGTGCCAGCAGCCGATCCCCTAGCGCCTCCTACGAGCAGTACTTC

J gene: TRBJ1-1
D gene: .
V gene: TRBV4-3
clone size: .
CDR3 protein: CASSQVGKNTEAFF
CDR3 DNA: TGCGCCAGCAGCCAAGTGGGGAAGAACACTGAAGCTTTCTTT

J gene: TRBJ2-2
D gene: TRBD1
V gene: TRBV28
clone size: many
CDR3 protein: CASSFSPGQGVRELFF
CDR3 DNA: TGTGCCAGCAGTTTTAGTCCGGGACAGGGAGTCCGGGAGCTGTTTTTT

J gene: TRBJ2-5
D gene: TRBD1
V gene: TRBV7-9
clone size: .
CDR3 protein: CASSHDRGQETQYF
CDR3 DNA: TGTGCCAGCAGCCATGACAGGGGCCAAGAGACCCAGTACTTC

J gene: TRBJ1-1
D gene: .
V gene: TRBV30
clone size: few
CDR3 protein: CAWSTSTEAFF
CDR3 DNA: TGTGCCTGGAGTACAAGCACTGAAGCTTTCTTT

J gene: TRBJ1-4
D gene: .
V gene: TRBV12-3/TRBV12-4
clone size: many
CDR3 protein: CASSFDIHNEKLFF
CDR3 DNA: TGTGCCAGCAGTTTTGACATCCACAATGAAAAACTGTTTTTT

J gene: TRBJ2-7
D gene: TRBD2
V gene: TRBV20-1
clone size: .
CDR3 protein: CSAAYLAEPSYEQYF
CDR3 DNA: TGCAGTGCTGCCTATCTAGCGGAACCCTCCTACGAGCAGTACTTC

J gene: TRBJ1-1
D gene: .
V gene: TRBV6-1
clone size: many
CDR3 protein: CASKMTDIFTEAFF
CDR3 DNA: TGTGCCAGCAAGATGACAGATATATTCACTGAAGCTTTCTTT

J gene: TRBJ2-4
D gene: TRBD2
V gene: TRBV7-2
clone size: many
CDR3 protein: CASSLPGGTKNIQYF
CDR3 DNA: TGTGCCAGCAGCTTACCGGGAGGGACCAAAAACATTCAGTACTTC

J gene: TRBJ2-7
D gene: .
V gene: TRBV4-1
clone size: .
CDR3 protein: CASSQLGGGESSYEQYF
CDR3 DNA: TGCGCCAGCAGCCAACTCGGGGGCGGAGAGAGCTCCTACGAGCAGTACTTC

J gene: TRBJ2-7
D gene: TRBD1
V gene: TRBV6-1
clone size: many
CDR3 protein: CASSDTGTAPYEQYF
CDR3 DNA: TGTGCCAGCAGTGATACCGGGACAGCCCCCTACGAGCAGTACTTC

J gene: TRBJ1-1
D gene: TRBD1
V gene: TRBV20-1
clone size: .
CDR3 protein: CSAYRGVRAEAFF
CDR3 DNA: TGCAGTGCTTACAGGGGGGTGAGAGCTGAAGCTTTCTTT

J gene: TRBJ2-7
D gene: TRBD1
V gene: TRBV20-1
clone size: few
CDR3 protein: CSADSRDSYEQYF
CDR3 DNA: TGCAGTGCTGATTCTCGGGACAGCTACGAGCAGTACTTC

J gene: TRBJ2-7
D gene: .
V gene: TRBV7-6
clone size: many
CDR3 protein: CASSLALIYEQYF
CDR3 DNA: TGTGCCAGCAGCTTAGCTTTGATCTACGAGCAGTACTTC

J gene: TRBJ2-5
D gene: .
V gene: TRBV20-1
clone size: many
CDR3 protein: CSARDGGGSQETQYF
CDR3 DNA: TGCAGTGCTAGAGACGGGGGTGGGTCGCAAGAGACCCAGTACTTC

J gene: TRBJ2-5
D gene: TRBD1
V gene: TRBV20-1
clone size: many
CDR3 protein: CSADRVQETQYF
CDR3 DNA: TGCAGTGCCGACAGGGTGCAAGAGACCCAGTACTTC

J gene: TRBJ1-2
D gene: .
V gene: TRBV7-2
clone size: many
CDR3 protein: CASSKGPYDNYGYTF
CDR3 DNA: TGTGCCAGCAGCAAAGGGCCCTATGATAACTATGGCTACACCTTC

J gene: TRBJ1-5
D gene: .
V gene: TRBV9
clone size: .
CDR3 protein: CASSAANSNQPQHF
CDR3 DNA: TGTGCCAGCAGCGCGGCGAATAGCAATCAGCCCCAGCATTTT

J gene: TRBJ2-7
D gene: .
V gene: TRBV20-1
clone size: .
CDR3 protein: CSAQPRDEAYEQYF
CDR3 DNA: TGCAGTGCGCAACCTCGGGACGAAGCCTACGAGCAGTACTTC

J gene: TRBJ1-3
D gene: .
V gene: TRBV12-3/TRBV12-4
clone size: .
CDR3 protein: CASSSKPPSSGNTIYF
CDR3 DNA: TGTGCCAGCAGCTCCAAACCTCCGAGCTCTGGAAACACCATATATTTT

J gene: TRBJ1-1
D gene: .
V gene: TRBV4-1
clone size: few
CDR3 protein: CASSQGHGPNTEAFF
CDR3 DNA: TGCGCCAGCAGCCAGGGACACGGACCGAACACTGAAGCTTTCTTT

J gene: TRBJ2-6
D gene: .
V gene: TRBV11-2
clone size: .
CDR3 protein: CAWGANVLTF
CDR3 DNA: TGTGCGTGGGGAGCCAACGTCCTGACTTTC

J gene: TRBJ2-7
D gene: .
V gene: TRBV28
clone size: many
CDR3 protein: CASSTTGIGSYEQYF
CDR3 DNA: TGTGCCAGCAGTACCACCGGGATCGGCTCCTACGAGCAGTACTTC

J gene: TRBJ2-2
D gene: .
V gene: TRBV7-2
clone size: many
CDR3 protein: CASSLVVSTGELFF
CDR3 DNA: TGTGCCAGCAGCTTAGTGGTTAGCACCGGGGAGCTGTTTTTT

J gene: TRBJ1-2
D gene: .
V gene: TRBV11-2
clone size: .
CDR3 protein: CASSLDRGGIGYTF
CDR3 DNA: TGTGCCAGCAGCTTAGATCGTGGGGGGATCGGCTACACCTTC

J gene: TRBJ1-2
D gene: TRBD1
V gene: TRBV28
clone size: many
CDR3 protein: CASSLVGGQGDGYTF
CDR3 DNA: TGTGCCAGCAGTTTAGTCGGGGGACAGGGGGATGGCTACACCTTC

J gene: TRBJ2-7
D gene: TRBD2
V gene: TRBV7-9
clone size: once
CDR3 protein: CASSRGTSGSREQYF
CDR3 DNA: TGTGCCAGCAGCCGCGGGACTAGCGGGAGTAGGGAGCAGTACTTC

J gene: TRBJ2-5
D gene: .
V gene: TRBV28
clone size: many
CDR3 protein: CASSPGPDWVRGQETQYF
CDR3 DNA: TGTGCCAGCAGTCCCGGACCGGATTGGGTGAGAGGACAAGAGACCCAGTACTTC

J gene: TRBJ1-2
D gene: .
V gene: TRBV25-1
clone size: few
CDR3 protein: CASSHTGVYGYTF
CDR3 DNA: TGTGCCAGCAGTCACACAGGAGTCTATGGCTACACCTTC

J gene: TRBJ2-7
D gene: .
V gene: TRBV7-2
clone size: many
CDR3 protein: CASSPPLGRPSYF
CDR3 DNA: TGTGCCAGCAGCCCCCCCCTTGGTCGACCCTCGTACTTC

J gene: TRBJ2-7
D gene: .
V gene: TRBV6-2/TRBV6-3
clone size: many
CDR3 protein: CASSPQGFYEQYF
CDR3 DNA: TGTGCCAGCAGTCCCCAGGGGTTCTACGAGCAGTACTTC

J gene: TRBJ1-6
D gene: .
V gene: TRBV6-5
clone size: many
CDR3 protein: CASSWVGQMNSPLHF
CDR3 DNA: TGTGCCAGCAGTTGGGTCGGACAAATGAATTCACCCCTCCACTTT

J gene: TRBJ2-7
D gene: TRBD2
V gene: TRBV7-2
clone size: many
CDR3 protein: CASSTSGYHRSYEQYF
CDR3 DNA: TGTGCCAGCAGTACTAGCGGCTACCACCGGTCCTACGAGCAGTACTTC

J gene: TRBJ2-2
D gene: TRBD2
V gene: TRBV7-2
clone size: few
CDR3 protein: CASSNRLAAAGELFF
CDR3 DNA: TGTGCCAGCAGCAACCGACTAGCTGCTGCCGGGGAGCTGTTTTTT

J gene: TRBJ2-7
D gene: .
V gene: TRBV10-3
clone size: few
CDR3 protein: CAIRAGKYNEQYF
CDR3 DNA: TGTGCCATCAGGGCAGGGAAATACAACGAGCAGTACTTC

J gene: TRBJ2-5
D gene: .
V gene: TRBV20-1
clone size: .
CDR3 protein: CSARDYLRNQETQYF
CDR3 DNA: TGCAGTGCTAGAGACTACCTCAGGAACCAAGAGACCCAGTACTTC

J gene: TRBJ2-2
D gene: TRBD1
V gene: TRBV4-1
clone size: .
CDR3 protein: CASSPRMGQVGGELFF
CDR3 DNA: TGCGCCAGCAGCCCGAGAATGGGACAGGTTGGCGGGGAGCTGTTTTTT

J gene: TRBJ2-7
D gene: .
V gene: TRBV29-1
clone size: .
CDR3 protein: CSVQTWDMVHYEQYF
CDR3 DNA: TGCAGCGTTCAGACCTGGGACATGGTCCACTACGAGCAGTACTTC

J gene: TRBJ2-6
D gene: .
V gene: TRBV5-1
clone size: many
CDR3 protein: CASSIGTSGANVLTF
CDR3 DNA: TGCGCCAGCAGCATAGGTACCTCTGGGGCCAACGTCCTGACTTTC

J gene: TRBJ2-1
D gene: .
V gene: TRBV11-2
clone size: .
CDR3 protein: CASSLAESLGGTTSSYNEQFF
CDR3 DNA: TGTGCCAGCAGCTTAGCAGAATCGCTAGGGGGGACTACGAGCTCCTACAATGAGCAGTTCTTC

J gene: TRBJ1-5
D gene: .
V gene: TRBV7-2
clone size: many
CDR3 protein: CASSLAGGTSHQPQHF
CDR3 DNA: TGTGCCAGCAGCTTAGCGGGGGGGACAAGTCATCAGCCCCAGCATTTT

J gene: TRBJ2-3
D gene: TRBD2
V gene: TRBV28
clone size: .
CDR3 protein: CASSLGLAGVRDTQYF
CDR3 DNA: TGTGCCAGCAGCCTGGGACTAGCGGGAGTCAGAGATACGCAGTATTTT

J gene: TRBJ2-7
D gene: TRBD1
V gene: TRBV15
clone size: many
CDR3 protein: CATSIDRGLGNEQYF
CDR3 DNA: TGTGCCACCAGCATAGACAGGGGGCTTGGCAACGAGCAGTACTTC

J gene: TRBJ2-5
D gene: .
V gene: TRBV24-1
clone size: many
CDR3 protein: CATSDPADELETQYF
CDR3 DNA: TGTGCCACCAGTGATCCCGCTGATGAGTTGGAGACCCAGTACTTC

J gene: TRBJ2-7
D gene: TRBD2
V gene: TRBV12-3/TRBV12-4
clone size: many
CDR3 protein: CASSFPQAGGEQYF
CDR3 DNA: TGTGCCAGCAGTTTTCCCCAAGCGGGGGGTGAGCAGTACTTC

J gene: TRBJ2-7
D gene: TRBD2
V gene: TRBV5-1
clone size: many
CDR3 protein: CASSLEVSSGYEQYF
CDR3 DNA: TGCGCCAGCAGCTTGGAGGTGTCTAGCGGATACGAGCAGTACTTC

J gene: TRBJ2-5
D gene: TRBD2
V gene: TRBV6-9
clone size: .
CDR3 protein: CASSSRLAGGQETQYF
CDR3 DNA: TGTGCCAGCAGTTCACGACTAGCGGGGGGCCAAGAGACCCAGTACTTC

J gene: TRBJ1-2
D gene: TRBD1
V gene: TRBV29-1
clone size: .
CDR3 protein: CSVKQGDYGYTF
CDR3 DNA: TGCAGCGTTAAACAGGGGGACTATGGCTACACCTTC

J gene: TRBJ2-3
D gene: TRBD2
V gene: TRBV20-1
clone size: .
CDR3 protein: CSARDPQRGRTDTQYF
CDR3 DNA: TGCAGTGCTAGAGATCCCCAGCGGGGGCGCACAGATACGCAGTATTTT

J gene: TRBJ1-2
D gene: .
V gene: TRBV9
clone size: .
CDR3 protein: CASSVFDGYTF
CDR3 DNA: TGTGCCAGCAGCGTATTCGATGGCTACACCTTC

J gene: TRBJ2-7
D gene: .
V gene: TRBV12-5
clone size: many
CDR3 protein: CASALGQGGVYEQYF
CDR3 DNA: TGTGCTAGTGCTCTGGGGCAGGGAGGTGTCTACGAGCAGTACTTC

J gene: TRBJ2-7
D gene: .
V gene: TRBV4-1
clone size: .
CDR3 protein: CASSQGSQYEQYF
CDR3 DNA: TGCGCCAGCAGCCAAGGGTCCCAATACGAGCAGTACTTC